This is a list of T cell receptor beta chains from one sample in a study of T cells expressing NK-cell markers. After re-calling the 5' RACE reads, TCRdb lists one entry per CDR3 protein, DNA absent. The sample features some 410,000 distinct CDR3 sequences, with 7.3% in its top ten. Sequencing input: blood T cells: a sorted CD56 or NKG2C T cell subset, CD4+ or CD8+ T cells, or bulk PBMC T cells (not recorded which). These receptor sequences come from a woman aged 18 to 75 in good health. Both conserved end residues are part of each CDR3. Fields, in order: J gene, V gene, CDR3 protein.

TRBJ1-2 | TRBV5-6 | CASSPAQPSYGYTF
TRBJ2-1 | TRBV20-1 | CSATRTGNSSYNEQFF
TRBJ1-2 | TRBV2 | CASSMSYGYTF
TRBJ1-5 | TRBV10-3 | CAINGQRYQPQHF
TRBJ2-5 | TRBV7-6 | CASAWGRQETQYF
TRBJ1-3 | TRBV20-1 | CSAREFFSGNTIYF
TRBJ2-1 | TRBV27 | CASSPWTSGNNEQFF
TRBJ2-3 | TRBV5-1 | CASSLLSSGRGGPDTQYF
TRBJ2-3 | TRBV6-5 | CASSYSKARGPDTQYF
TRBJ1-4 | TRBV7-9 | CASSTSGLVGKLFF
TRBJ2-3 | TRBV20-1 | CSAFQGDTDTQYF
TRBJ2-2 | TRBV21-1 | CASSTQRQNENPPNNTGELFF
TRBJ2-4 | TRBV15 | CAAGRGDIQYF
TRBJ2-5 | TRBV24-1 | CATRGAGVETQYF
TRBJ1-1 | TRBV19 | CASSMGREPEAFF
TRBJ2-7 | TRBV28 | CASKRADLGAYEQYF
TRBJ2-1 | TRBV7-2 | CASSTHREGGQFF
TRBJ2-5 | TRBV30 | CAWSVGGETQYF
TRBJ1-1 | TRBV29-1 | CSGLLGVGTEAFF
TRBJ2-4 | TRBV18 | CASSPPGLDIQYF
TRBJ1-1 | TRBV5-5 | CASSFDGEAFF
TRBJ2-1 | TRBV12-3/TRBV12-4 | CASNGWVDGNEQFF
TRBJ2-3 | TRBV12-3/TRBV12-4 | CASSLDGSLGDTQYF
TRBJ1-1 | TRBV14 | CASSLLNGQGGAFF
TRBJ2-1 | TRBV3-1 | CASSQRGTSALNEQFF
TRBJ2-1 | TRBV12-3/TRBV12-4 | CASTEIIRGIAGVPGEQFF
TRBJ2-7 | TRBV7-9 | CASSPPKETSSYEQYF
TRBJ2-5 | TRBV20-1 | CSAREGGGRETQYF
TRBJ2-3 | TRBV6-5 | CASSYQRGRTDTQYF
TRBJ2-1 | TRBV20-1 | CSARTGGSNEQFF
TRBJ2-2 | TRBV30 | CAWRPGTGFSGELFF
TRBJ1-6 | TRBV7-6 | CASSLFPTGNSPLHF
TRBJ2-1 | TRBV5-1 | CASSLLLAGEISYNEQFF
TRBJ2-7 | TRBV7-9 | CASSPEGGPLVEQYF
TRBJ2-7 | TRBV20-1 | CSASGWDSSGEQYF
TRBJ2-5 | TRBV5-1 | CASSLASSGSEETQYF
TRBJ2-7 | TRBV27 | CASSLFLDRSSYEQYF
TRBJ1-1 | TRBV3-1 | CASSQALMNTEAFF
TRBJ2-1 | TRBV11-2 | CASSSPRRGPMSGISYDEQFF
TRBJ2-1 | TRBV5-8 | CASSQGRGSYNEQFF
TRBJ2-5 | TRBV10-1 | CASSESSKPWGTQYF
TRBJ1-6 | TRBV12-3/TRBV12-4 | CASVGHPGNSPLHF